One sample yielded the 18 T cell receptor beta chains listed below, sequenced in a study of T-cell memory formation after mild COVID-19. TCRdb ran MiXCR on the 5' RACE reads and lists one entry per CDR3 protein. The data show about 400,000 distinct CDR3 sequences, about a sixth seen once. Sequenced: PBMCs or a T cell subset sorted from them (not recorded which). These receptor sequences come from a man between 18 and 29 years old who had mild COVID-19 (a few samples of this study predate the infection). Cell type and time point are not known.

This chain uses TRBV7-8 with TRBJ1-5, with no clear D. Germline CDR1 SGHVS, CDR2 FQNEAQ. There are 16 residues in the CDR3. Deletions cut 4 bases from V and 6 bases from J, with 19 bases between. The CDR3 protein is CASSWVGRTLRQPQHF. In nucleotides, the CDR3 is TGTGCCAGCAGCTGGGTAGGGAGGACGTTGCGTCAGCCCCAGCATTTT. Combining the CDR3 with reference TRBV7-8 and TRBJ1-5 gives the whole variable domain GAGVSQSPRYKVAKRGQDVALRCDPISGHVSLFWYQQALGQGPEFLTYFQNEAQLDKSGLPSDRFFAERPEGSVSTLKIQRTQQEDSAVYLCASSWVGRTLRQPQHFGDGTRLSIL.

In its sample, this clonotype was seen a few times. V and J are TRBV5-6 and TRBJ2-5; 8 positions agree with TRBD1. V shed 3 bases and J 4 bases; nucleotides not matched to a gene: 8. This CDR3 is 15 amino acids long. Germline lookup yields CDR1 SGHDT and CDR2 YYEEEE. This CDR3 is CASSSGTGAPETQYF. CDR3 DNA sequence: TGTGCCAGCAGCTCCGGGACAGGTGCTCCAGAGACCCAGTACTTC.

The V call is TRBV25-1, the J call TRBJ1-4; D ambiguous. The V and J ends lost 5 bases and 0 bases respectively, with 10 bases between them. CDR1 and CDR2 from the germline V gene are MGHDK and SYGVNS. The CDR3 covers 15 residues. In DNA form, the CDR3 reads TGTGCCAGCAGTAAAGAGCCAGCAACTAATGAAAAACTGTTTTTT. It yields the protein CASSKEPATNEKLFF.

There are many counts of this clonotype. The rearrangement links TRBV6-6 to TRBJ1-1; 7 bases are shared with TRBD1. From germline, CDR1 is MNHNY and CDR2 SVGAGI (reference sequence). This CDR3 is 14 amino acids long. With V trimmed by 3 bases and J by 4 bases, 5 bases remained unmatched. DNA of the CDR3: TGTGCCAGCAGTTATCAGGGGGGAGGCACTGAAGCTTTCTTT. Translated: CASSYQGGGTEAFF.

This clonotype has just a few counts. In nucleotides, the CDR3 is TGTGCCAGCAGCCCGGGGGACCAACAAGAGACCCAGTACTTC. Protein product: CASSPGDQQETQYF. The chain combines TRBV5-4 with TRBJ2-5; weak D call: TRBD2 (6 bases). Between the trimmed V and J ends, which lost 4 bases and 2 bases, there was a span of 12 bases. Germline CDR1 SGHNT, CDR2 YYREEE (reference sequence). The CDR3 covers 14 residues.

Ten or more counts support this clonotype. V and J are TRBV7-2 and TRBJ2-2; D not certain. The ends were cut back, 1 base at V and 16 bases at J, with 22 bases in the middle. This CDR3 contains 15 residues. Germline V gives CDR1 SGHTA, CDR2 FQGNSA. The CDR3 DNA sequence: TGTGCCAGCAGCTTAGTGGGCGGACCGTCCGTGACTGCGTTTTTT. It specifies CASSLVGGPSVTAFF.

The sample holds a few counts of this clonotype. The genes are TRBV7-9 and TRBJ2-7, with 7 bases identical to TRBD1. The J segment lost 4 bases and the V segment lost 1 base, leaving 7 bases of the junction unmatched. The CDR3 is made up of 15 amino acids. Germline CDR1 is SEHNR and CDR2 is FQNEAQ (reference sequence). Here the CDR3 reads CASSLEVTGSYEQYF. The CDR3 nucleotides are TGTGCCAGCAGCTTAGAGGTGACAGGGAGTTACGAGCAGTACTTC.

This clonotype occurred a few times. J is TRBJ2-5 and V is TRBV29-1; 10 nucleotides align to TRBD1. The V gene's germline CDR1 is SQVTM and CDR2 ANQGSEA. After removal of 3 bases from V and 3 bases from J, the junction contained 7 bases not matched to a gene. The length of the CDR3 is 15 residues. CDR3 protein: CSVEPEGTGEETQYF. The CDR3 coding sequence is TGCAGCGTTGAGCCTGAAGGGACAGGGGAAGAGACCCAGTACTTC.

This clonotype has a handful of counts. The CDR3 sequence is CASSVDRSSTDTQYF. As DNA, the CDR3 is TGTGCCAGCAGCGTAGACAGGTCTAGCACAGATACGCAGTATTTT. The V and J genes are TRBV7-2 and TRBJ2-3; possible D gene TRBD1, 6 bases. The CDR3 length is 15 residues. Trimming took off 5 bases at V and 0 bases at J, with 12 bases between the two ends. Germline values: CDR1 SGHTA, CDR2 FQGNSA.

The rearrangement joins TRBV7-6 to TRBJ2-1; D ambiguous. V lost 1 base to trimming and J lost 7 bases, with 11 bases between them. The CDR3 is 14 amino acids. Germline assignment: CDR1 SGHVS and CDR2 FNYEAQ. The CDR3 DNA reads as TGTGCCAGCAGCTTAGTTGGCGATGTAAATGAGCAGTTCTTC. Amino acid sequence: CASSLVGDVNEQFF.

This clonotype came up many times. This chain uses TRBV7-2 with TRBJ2-1; possible D gene TRBD2, 5 bases. With 4 bases removed from V and 0 bases from J, the gap between germline ends came to 16 bases. There are 17 residues in the CDR3. From germline, CDR1 is SGHTA and CDR2 FQGNSA. In DNA, the CDR3 is TGTGCCAGCAGCTCAGGATTCCCGGGGAGCTCCTACAATGAGCAGTTCTTC. Protein sequence: CASSSGFPGSSYNEQFF.

This clonotype has only a few counts. V gene TRBV6-6 combines with J gene TRBJ2-1; TRBD2 might be the D (5 bases). CDR3 length: 14 amino acids. CDR1 and CDR2 (germline): MNHNY, SVGAGI (reference sequence). Trimming stripped 0 bases from V and 7 bases from J, with 10 bases between. The CDR3 loop reads CASSYSAALNEQFF. The CDR3 region has the DNA TGTGCCAGCAGTTACTCAGCGGCCTTGAATGAGCAGTTCTTC.

CDR3 coding DNA: TGTGCCAGCAGCTTAGCGTGGGGTGAGCAGTTCTTC. The encoded protein is CASSLAWGEQFF. This sequence joins TRBV7-9 and TRBJ2-1; D call uncertain. The germline gives CDR1 SEHNR, CDR2 FQNEAQ (reference sequence). The CDR3 is 12 amino acids. V lost 0 bases to trimming and J lost 9 bases, with 6 bases between them.

In its sample, this clonotype was seen a few times. This chain links TRBV3-1 with TRBJ2-7; 7 bases map to TRBD1. This CDR3 spans 19 amino acids. Germline V gene lookup returns CDR1 LGHDT and CDR2 YNNKEL (reference sequence). Trimming removed 4 bases from V and 0 bases from J; junction bases left unmatched: 18. For the CDR3, the DNA is TGTGCCAGCAGCCTTCCGGGACAGAGGTTTCCGCTGAGCTCCTACGAGCAGTACGTC. Protein: CASSLPGQRFPLSSYEQYV.

This clonotype was observed a handful of times. The rearrangement uses TRBV6-2 or TRBV6-3 and TRBJ2-7; 8 bases map to TRBD1. The ends lost 3 bases at V and 0 bases at J; junction bases unmatched: 7. The CDR3 has 16 amino acids. The germline gives CDR1 MNHEY, CDR2 SVGEGT. The CDR3 loop reads CASSYSGTGDSYEQYV. Here the CDR3 DNA reads TGTGCCAGCAGTTATTCCGGGACAGGAGACTCCTACGAGCAGTACGTC.

The chain has TRBV4-2 and TRBJ1-3; D gene ambiguous. The germline V gene has CDR1 LGHNA and CDR2 YNFKEQ. Trimming took 0 bases from V and 3 from J, leaving 12 bases between them. The CDR3 runs 16 residues. The CDR3 protein is CASSQEKGGSGNTIYF. For the CDR3, the DNA is TGTGCCAGCAGCCAAGAGAAAGGAGGGAGTGGAAACACCATATATTTT.

This chain connects TRBV7-2 to TRBJ1-1; D is ambiguous. Germline values: CDR1 SGHTA, CDR2 FQGNSA. V lost 4 bases and J 4 bases, leaving 7 bases between the germline ends. The CDR3 spans 12 residues. The CDR3 DNA sequence: TGTGCCAGCAGCTGGGTGGGCACTGAAGCTTTCTTT. This translates into CASSWVGTEAFF. Full variable domain (outside the CDR3, taken from reference TRBV7-2 and TRBJ1-1): GAGVSQSPSNKVTEKGKDVELRCDPISGHTALYWYRQSLGQGLEFLIYFQGNSAPDKSGLPSDRFSAERTGGSVSTLTIQRTQQEDSAVYLCASSWVGTEAFFGQGTRLTVV.

The V call is TRBV5-6, the J call TRBJ2-7, with 7 bases identical to TRBD1. Germline V lookup: CDR1 SGHDT, CDR2 YYEEEE. This CDR3 comprises 14 residues. V shed 6 bases and J 3 bases; nucleotides not matched to a gene: 9. The CDR3 loop reads CASNAQGKLYEQYF. As DNA, the CDR3 is TGTGCCAGCAACGCACAGGGGAAACTCTACGAGCAGTACTTC.